The 11 T cell receptor beta chains listed next were all sequenced from one sample in a study of tumor-infiltrating lymphocytes in oesophageal squamous cell carcinoma. TCRdb fed the PCR reads into MiXCR, producing one record per CDR3 protein. This table holds roughly 13,000 distinct CDR3 sequences, approximately 45% found once. The sample comprised blood. These receptors were collected from a male donor with esophageal squamous cell carcinoma.

A few counts support this clonotype. The chain is built from TRBV4-3 and TRBJ1-6; tentatively, D is TRBD1 (6 bases). CDR3 size: 15 residues. CDR1 is LGHNA, CDR2 YSLEER, per germline. The V gene lost 1 base and the J gene lost 7 bases, with 11 bases spanning the gap. The DNA for the CDR3 is TGCGCCAGCAGCCAAGGTAACAGGGCGAATTCACCCCTCCACTTT. It translates to CASSQGNRANSPLHF.

There are a few counts of this clonotype. One end of the junction does not line up with germline, which may come from a read error. This sequence joins TRBV5-3 and TRBJ2-5; D unresolved. TRBV5-3 belongs to the ORF category, with a function that is uncertain. The CDR3 is 13 residues long. The CDR3 sequence: CASSLASQETQYF. CDR3 coding DNA: TGTGCCAGCAGCTTGGCCAGTCAAGAGACCCAGTACTTC.

The chain links TRBV7-4 to TRBJ2-5; D gene ambiguous. The assigned J gene may be wrong: the sequence end matches TRBJ2-7 better. Germline lookup yields CDR1 SGHVT and CDR2 SQSDAQ. This CDR3 is built from 14 residues. The CDR3: CASSLAGSSYEQYF. The CDR3 bases are TGTGCCAGCAGCTTAGCGGGCAGCTCCTACGAGCAGTACTTC.

The rearrangement uses TRBV7-3 and TRBJ2-1, with D tentatively TRBD2 (5 bases). The germline V and J ends were trimmed by 6 bases and 5 bases, with 20 bases remaining between them. The CDR3 spans 16 residues. Per the germline V gene, CDR1 is SGHTA and CDR2 is FQGTGA. As DNA, the CDR3 is TGTGCCAGCAGTCGACTTACAGCCCTCGGGAACAATGAGCAGTTCTTC. This codes for CASSRLTALGNNEQFF.

The chain uses TRBV19 and TRBJ2-3; 12 bases align to TRBD2. V gave up 6 bases and J gave up 14 bases; unmatched junction bases: 27. CDR3 length: 19 amino acids. The germline CDR1 and CDR2 sequences are LNHDA and SQIVND (reference sequence). In DNA form, the CDR3 reads TGTGCCAGTAGGACTTGGGGTCTAGCGGGAGGGGTTCGCACCGGGGAGCTGTATTTT. Its protein product is CASRTWGLAGGVRTGELYF.

In this sample, this clonotype turned up a few times. The chain recombines TRBV7-2 with TRBJ2-1; TRBD2 aligns across 12 bases. The trim removed 5 bases at V and 7 bases at J, leaving 6 bases unmatched. Germline CDR1 reads SGHTA; CDR2 reads FQGNSA. This CDR3 has 15 residues. The CDR3 coding sequence is TGTGCCAGCAGCCCGACTAGCGGGAGAAGAAATGAGCAGTTCTTC. It translates to CASSPTSGRRNEQFF.

This rearrangement joins TRBV7-6 to TRBJ2-3; D may be TRBD2 (6 bases). Trimming stripped 3 bases from V and 2 bases from J, with 9 bases between. The CDR3 contains 14 residues. CDR1 SGHVS and CDR2 FNYEAQ come from the germline V gene. The CDR3 nucleotides read TGTGCCAGCAGCTTCGGCGGGAACACAGATACGCAGTATTTT. It encodes CASSFGGNTDTQYF. The full variable domain, its missing parts supplied by reference TRBV7-6 and TRBJ2-3, is GAGVSQSPRYKVTKRGQDVALRCDPISGHVSLYWYRQALGQGPEFLTYFNYEAQQDKSGLPNDRFSAERPEGSISTLTIQRTEQRDSAMYRCASSFGGNTDTQYFGPGTRLTVL.

The chain is built from TRBV24-1 and TRBJ2-3; TRBD2 matches 11 bases. In germline, CDR1 is KGHDR, CDR2 SFDVKD. After removal of 9 bases from V and 3 bases from J, the junction contained 4 bases not matched to a gene. This CDR3 contains 14 residues. CDR3 sequence reads: CATRGLAETDTQYF. The CDR3 DNA follows: TGTGCCACCCGGGGACTAGCGGAGACAGATACGCAGTATTTT.

This clonotype appeared a few times. The chain has TRBV12-3 or TRBV12-4 and TRBJ2-3; either TRBD1 or TRBD2 may supply D (7 bases each). This CDR3 comprises 14 residues. V gave up 7 bases and J gave up 4 bases, with 15 bases separating them. The CDR3 bases are TGTGCCAGCACTCCAGGGGGGGGGGCAGATACGCAGTATTTT. It encodes CASTPGGGADTQYF.

This clonotype was counted ten times or more. The chain joins TRBV12-3 or TRBV12-4 to TRBJ2-3, with D perhaps matching TRBD1 or TRBD2 (6 bases each). V was cut by 2 bases and J by 0 bases, with 9 bases left in between. The length of the CDR3 is 15 residues. The CDR3 protein is CASSLQGRSTDTQYF. CDR3 bases: TGTGCCAGCAGTTTACAGGGGAGGAGCACAGATACGCAGTATTTT.

V is TRBV24-1 and J is TRBJ2-3, with a weak D call TRBD1 (7 bases). Per germline, CDR1 KGHDR and CDR2 SFDVKD. This CDR3 spans 13 amino acids. V was shortened by 9 bases and J by 0 bases, with 9 bases between the two germline ends. CDR3 DNA sequence: TGTGCCACCGCGGGACAGAGCACAGATACGCAGTATTTT. This sequence encodes CATAGQSTDTQYF.